Below, one T cell receptor (beta chain) is given with its context. This CDR3 comprises 11 residues. CDR1 is SNHLY, CDR2 FYNNEI, per germline. V gave up 3 bases and J gave up 12 bases, with 9 bases separating them. This sample is part of a study of control samples from healthy donors and cancer patients. Sequenced by immunoSEQ multiplex PCR; TCRdb stores in-frame clones only, minus some. Of 120,000 or so clones in the sample, over 80% are singletons; the top ten hold approximately 0.57%. This TCR was sampled from an older man with head and neck cancer. The chain is built from TRBV2 and TRBJ2-1, with D hard to call. Sequencing input: PBMCs. CDR3: CASSEFHGQFF. DNA for the CDR3: TGTGCCAGCAGTGAGTTCCACGGGCAGTTCTTC. The whole variable domain, remainder taken from reference TRBV2 and TRBJ2-1, is EPEVTQTPSHQVTQMGQEVILRCVPISNHLYFYWYRQILGQKVEFLVSFYNNEISEKSEIFDDQFSVERPDGSNFTLKIRSTKLEDSAMYFCASSEFHGQFFGPGTRLTVL.